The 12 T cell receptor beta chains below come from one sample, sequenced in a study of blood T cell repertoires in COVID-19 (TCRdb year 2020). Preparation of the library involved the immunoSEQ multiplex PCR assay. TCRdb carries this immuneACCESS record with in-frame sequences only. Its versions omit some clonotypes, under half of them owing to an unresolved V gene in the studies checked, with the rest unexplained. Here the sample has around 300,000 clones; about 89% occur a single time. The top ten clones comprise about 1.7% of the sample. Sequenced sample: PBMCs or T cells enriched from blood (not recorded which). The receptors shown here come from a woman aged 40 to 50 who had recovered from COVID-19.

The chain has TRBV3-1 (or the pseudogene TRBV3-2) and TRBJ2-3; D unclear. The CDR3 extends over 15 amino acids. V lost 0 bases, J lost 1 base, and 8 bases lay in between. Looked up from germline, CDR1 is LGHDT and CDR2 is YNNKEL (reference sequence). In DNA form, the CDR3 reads TGTGCCAGCAGCCAAGATCACTTACGCACAGATACGCAGTATTTT. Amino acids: CASSQDHLRTDTQYF.

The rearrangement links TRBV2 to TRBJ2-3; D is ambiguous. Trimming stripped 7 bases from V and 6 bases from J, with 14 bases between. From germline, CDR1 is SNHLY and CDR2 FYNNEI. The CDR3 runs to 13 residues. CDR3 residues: CASTSRWADTQYF. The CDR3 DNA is TGTGCCAGCACCTCCAGGTGGGCGGATACGCAGTATTTT.

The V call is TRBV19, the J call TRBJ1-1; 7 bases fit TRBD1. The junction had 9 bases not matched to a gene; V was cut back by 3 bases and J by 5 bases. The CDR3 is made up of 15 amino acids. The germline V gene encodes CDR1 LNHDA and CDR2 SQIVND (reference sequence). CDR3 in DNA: TGTGCCAGTAGTATGGGCGCGACAGGGAAAACTGAAGCTTTCTTT. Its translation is CASSMGATGKTEAFF.

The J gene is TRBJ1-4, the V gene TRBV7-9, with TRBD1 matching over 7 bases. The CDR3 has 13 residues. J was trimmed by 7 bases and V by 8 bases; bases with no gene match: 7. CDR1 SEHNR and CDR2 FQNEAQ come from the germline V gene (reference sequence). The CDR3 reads CASGRQGSEKLFF. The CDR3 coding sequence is TGTGCCAGCGGACGACAGGGTAGTGAAAAACTGTTTTTT.

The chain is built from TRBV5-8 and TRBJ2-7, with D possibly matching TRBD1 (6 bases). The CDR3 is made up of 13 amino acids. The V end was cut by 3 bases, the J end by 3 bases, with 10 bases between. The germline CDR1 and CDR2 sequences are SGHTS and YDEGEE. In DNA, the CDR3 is TGTGCCAGCAGCTACGACAGGAGCTACGAGCAGTACTTC. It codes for CASSYDRSYEQYF.

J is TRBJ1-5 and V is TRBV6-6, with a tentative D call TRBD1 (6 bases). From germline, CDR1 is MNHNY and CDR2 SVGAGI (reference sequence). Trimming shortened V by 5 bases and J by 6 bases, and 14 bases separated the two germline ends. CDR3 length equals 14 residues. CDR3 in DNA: TGTGCCAGCAGTCCGGACAGTTCGGGTCAGCCCCAGCATTTT. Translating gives CASSPDSSGQPQHF.

This CDR3 is CASSVVAGGPLEQFF. CDR3 sequence (DNA): TGTGCCAGCAGCGTAGTGGCGGGAGGGCCTCTTGAGCAGTTCTTC. This chain uses TRBV9 with TRBJ2-1; 9 positions agree with TRBD2. The germline gives CDR1 SGDLS, CDR2 YYNGEE. Trimming took 0 bases from V and 9 from J; bases not matched to a gene: 7. This CDR3 is 15 amino acids long. Full variable domain (missing parts from reference TRBV9 and TRBJ2-1): DSGVTQTPKHLITATGQRVTLRCSPRSGDLSVYWYQQSLDQGLQFLIQYYNGEERAKGNILERFSAQQFPDLHSELNLSSLELGDSALYFCASSVVAGGPLEQFFGPGTRLTVL.

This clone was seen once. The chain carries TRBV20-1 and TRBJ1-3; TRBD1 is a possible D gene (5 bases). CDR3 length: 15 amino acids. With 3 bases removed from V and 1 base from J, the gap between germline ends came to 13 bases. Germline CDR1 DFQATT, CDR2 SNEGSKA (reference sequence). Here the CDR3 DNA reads TGCAGTGCTAGTGAAAGCCAGGGATCTGGAAACACCATATATTTT. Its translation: CSASESQGSGNTIYF.

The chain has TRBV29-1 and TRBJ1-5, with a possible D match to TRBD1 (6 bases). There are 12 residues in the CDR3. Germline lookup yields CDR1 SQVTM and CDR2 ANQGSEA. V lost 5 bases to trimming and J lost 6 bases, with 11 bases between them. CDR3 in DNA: TGCAGCGTTACAACAGGGTTTCAGCCCCAGCATTTT. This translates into CSVTTGFQPQHF. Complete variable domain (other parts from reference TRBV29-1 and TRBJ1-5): SAVISQKPSRDICQRGTSLTIQCQVDSQVTMMFWYRQQPGQSLTLIATANQGSEATYESGFVIDKFPISRPNLTFSTLTVSNMSPEDSSIYLCSVTTGFQPQHFGDGTRLSIL.

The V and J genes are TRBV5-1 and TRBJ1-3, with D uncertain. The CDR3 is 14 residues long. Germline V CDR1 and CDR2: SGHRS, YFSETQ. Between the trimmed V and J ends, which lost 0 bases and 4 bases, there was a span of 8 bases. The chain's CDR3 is CASSLDSEGNTIYF. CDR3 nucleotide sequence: TGCGCCAGCAGCTTGGATAGTGAAGGAAACACCATATATTTT.

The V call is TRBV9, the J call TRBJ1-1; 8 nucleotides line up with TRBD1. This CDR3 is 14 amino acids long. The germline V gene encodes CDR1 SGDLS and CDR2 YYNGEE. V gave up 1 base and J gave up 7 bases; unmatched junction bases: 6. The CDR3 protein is CASSVRPGGDEAFF. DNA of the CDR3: TGTGCCAGCAGCGTAAGACCAGGGGGCGATGAAGCTTTCTTT. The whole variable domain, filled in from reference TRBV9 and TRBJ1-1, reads DSGVTQTPKHLITATGQRVTLRCSPRSGDLSVYWYQQSLDQGLQFLIQYYNGEERAKGNILERFSAQQFPDLHSELNLSSLELGDSALYFCASSVRPGGDEAFFGQGTRLTVV.

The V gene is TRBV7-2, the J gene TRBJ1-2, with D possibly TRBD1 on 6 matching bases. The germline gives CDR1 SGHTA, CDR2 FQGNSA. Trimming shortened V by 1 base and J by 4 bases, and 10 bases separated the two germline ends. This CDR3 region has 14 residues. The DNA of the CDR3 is TGTGCCAGCAGCTTAGAGTGGGACACCTATGGCTACACCTTC. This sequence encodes CASSLEWDTYGYTF.